This paragraph reports one TCR beta chain. The target of this receptor is not known. No base-level quality is on record; no much larger clone is a single base apart. This sample is part of a study of blood T cell repertoires in COVID-19 (dated by TCRdb to 2020 to 2021). Broadly, across the study: Collaborator samples came from the United States, Italy and Spain and covered acute and convalescent phases of COVID-19. The prospective study material was composed of cDNA or gDNA derived from T cells, B-cell-depleted T cells, or PBMCs. Deeply sampled blood TCRbeta repertoires from subjects exposed to, actively infected with, or recovered from COVID-19 were included in the dataset. A freely available public database, intended as a resource for researchers studying the immune response to SARS-CoV-2, is where the repertoires were released. The samples were drawn from two sources: the first 160 participants of the ongoing ImmuneRACE study, and 1,254 subjects contributed by 6 global collaborators. A de-identified subject ID, COVID-19 status, age in years and sex were almost always included in the sample metadata. Where HLA class I and class II types were available, the types were taken from metadata supplied by the sample provider, not from assay-based typing. Results the study describes overall, beyond this receptor: Clinical and demographic metadata were provided uncurated, with the amount varying by source and participant.

The immunoSEQ Assay, a bias-controlled multiplex PCR, was used to amplify TCRbeta CDR3 regions from genomic DNA. The authors processed their data as follows. The number of nucleated cells in each sample was estimated from the amplification of reference gene primers within the assay. To quantify the absolute abundance of each unique TCRbeta CDR3 rearrangement, sequence reads were collapsed and filtered. For each sample, productive Simpson clonality was calculated by taking the square root of Simpson's diversity index across productive rearrangements. In TCRdb, the immuneACCESS table is reduced to in-frame sequences with V and J assigned. These tables do not hold every clone; where another copy was compared, an unresolved V gene accounts for under half, and the others remain unexplained. V and J calls plus clone size are reproduced from that table; the DNA served to infer D and trimming. In all, the sample holds 200,000 or so clones, and roughly nine tenths of those were seen once. In total, the top ten clones hold just over 2.5% of the sample.

As encoded in the germline V gene, CDR1 is SGHTA while CDR2 is FQGNSA. The germline V and J ends show losses of 3 bases and 7 bases respectively, and no gene match explains 3 bases of the junction. From cysteine to phenylalanine, the CDR3 is 14 amino acids long. Only the CDR3 region is kept as DNA, spanning 42 bases read in frame from base 1. Participants in the prospective study were enrolled through a virtual design, were aged about 18 to 100 years, and lived in 24 United States geographic areas. In the prospective study, cohorts were assigned on the basis of participant-reported clinical history obtained from a screening survey and a study questionnaire. Recovered participants in ImmuneRACE Cohort 3 were defined by two consecutive negative NP/OP PCR tests, clearance by a healthcare professional, or resolution of symptoms. Mobile phlebotomists in the prospective study collected whole blood, serum and a nasopharyngeal or oropharyngeal swab from every participant. Over a roughly 2-month period, participants in the prospective study had the option of providing additional blood draws and questionnaires. Before DNA extraction, blood samples from the prospective study were shipped at room temperature or frozen.

The chain couples TRBV7-2 to TRBJ2-2, with 9 bases in between that match TRBD1. The TCR was taken from a woman aged 25-40 years who had recovered from COVID-19. The sequencing input was PBMCs or T cells enriched from blood (not recorded which). CDR3 reads: CASSLRTGDGELFF. The DNA is TGTGCCAGCAGCTTGCGGACAGGGGACGGGGAGCTGTTTTTT.